A selection of T cell receptor beta chains follows, all from one sample in a study of cytomegalovirus exposure and HLA in healthy donors. Method: immunoSEQ multiplex PCR; TCRdb's copy keeps in-frame clones and lacks some. The data show under 350,000 clones, 80% to 90% seen once. The sequencing input was PBMCs. The receptors here all came from a woman between 18 and 30 years old in good health and CMV-seronegative. Both conserved end residues are part of each CDR3. The order of the fields is CDR3 protein, CDR3 DNA, J gene, V gene, CDR3 length, D gene, clone size. A D gene is named only where the DNA matches it firmly. Some rows mark clone size as missing; the rest say once, few, many or name a class of expanded clone.

cdr3_aa: CAWSVSRAQPQHF
cdr3_nt: TGTGCCTGGAGTGTATCCAGGGCTCAGCCCCAGCATTTT
j_call: TRBJ1-5
v_call: TRBV30
cdr3_length: 13
d_call: NA
clone_size: NA

cdr3_aa: CAWSVHGQGAVDQPQHF
cdr3_nt: TGTGCCTGGAGTGTACATGGACAGGGGGCAGTCGATCAGCCCCAGCATTTT
j_call: TRBJ1-5
v_call: TRBV30
cdr3_length: 17
d_call: TRBD1
clone_size: NA

cdr3_aa: CASRRTNSGANVLTF
cdr3_nt: TGTGCCAGCAGGCGCACTAACTCTGGGGCCAACGTCCTGACTTTC
j_call: TRBJ2-6
v_call: TRBV28
cdr3_length: 15
d_call: NA
clone_size: few

cdr3_aa: CASSLGHNQPQHF
cdr3_nt: TGTGCCAGCAGCCTGGGACACAATCAGCCCCAGCATTTT
j_call: TRBJ1-5
v_call: TRBV7-8
cdr3_length: 13
d_call: NA
clone_size: once

cdr3_aa: CASAPAGGANYGYTF
cdr3_nt: TGTGCCAGCGCCCCGGCAGGGGGCGCGAACTATGGCTACACCTTC
j_call: TRBJ1-2
v_call: TRBV25-1
cdr3_length: 15
d_call: TRBD1
clone_size: NA

cdr3_aa: CASSPSTGLGANVLTF
cdr3_nt: TGTGCCAGCAGCCCCAGTACAGGGCTTGGGGCCAACGTCCTGACTTTC
j_call: TRBJ2-6
v_call: TRBV11-2
cdr3_length: 16
d_call: NA
clone_size: NA

cdr3_aa: CASSDRSNRYYGYTF
cdr3_nt: TGTGCCAGCAGTGATCGTTCAAACCGGTACTATGGCTACACCTTC
j_call: TRBJ1-2
v_call: TRBV2
cdr3_length: 15
d_call: NA
clone_size: NA

cdr3_aa: CASSLKRATEAFF
cdr3_nt: TGTGCCAGCAGCTTAAAGAGGGCCACTGAAGCTTTCTTT
j_call: TRBJ1-1
v_call: TRBV7-9
cdr3_length: 13
d_call: NA
clone_size: once

cdr3_aa: CASSVGAGGPMNEQFF
cdr3_nt: TGTGCCAGCAGCGTTGGAGCGGGAGGGCCGATGAATGAGCAGTTCTTC
j_call: TRBJ2-1
v_call: TRBV9
cdr3_length: 16
d_call: TRBD2
clone_size: NA

cdr3_aa: CASSASSYNEQFF
cdr3_nt: TGCGCCAGCAGCGCGAGCTCCTACAATGAGCAGTTCTTC
j_call: TRBJ2-1
v_call: TRBV5-1
cdr3_length: 13
d_call: NA
clone_size: NA

cdr3_aa: CASSDPSGSYNEQFF
cdr3_nt: TGTGCCAGCAGTGACCCCAGCGGGAGCTACAATGAGCAGTTCTTC
j_call: TRBJ2-1
v_call: TRBV2
cdr3_length: 15
d_call: TRBD2
clone_size: NA

cdr3_aa: CASSRRGGNEKLFF
cdr3_nt: TGTGCCAGCTCTCGTCGGGGGGGAAATGAAAAACTGTTTTTT
j_call: TRBJ1-4
v_call: TRBV25-1
cdr3_length: 14
d_call: NA
clone_size: NA

cdr3_aa: CASSVNQGKDYGYTF
cdr3_nt: TGTGCCAGCAGCGTAAATCAGGGAAAGGACTATGGCTACACCTTC
j_call: TRBJ1-2
v_call: TRBV9
cdr3_length: 15
d_call: NA
clone_size: NA

cdr3_aa: CASSKGGQPQHF
cdr3_nt: TGTGCCAGCAGCAAGGGGGGTCAGCCCCAGCATTTT
j_call: TRBJ1-5
v_call: TRBV21-1
cdr3_length: 12
d_call: NA
clone_size: few

cdr3_aa: CASKEDREDYGYTF
cdr3_nt: TGTGCCAGTAAGGAGGACAGGGAGGACTATGGCTACACCTTC
j_call: TRBJ1-2
v_call: TRBV19
cdr3_length: 14
d_call: TRBD1
clone_size: NA

cdr3_aa: CASSFRSDRDNYNEQFF
cdr3_nt: TGTGCCAGCAGCTTTCGATCCGACAGGGATAATTACAATGAGCAGTTCTTC
j_call: TRBJ2-1
v_call: TRBV7-6
cdr3_length: 17
d_call: TRBD1
clone_size: NA

cdr3_aa: CASSEMDRGHYGYTF
cdr3_nt: TGTGCCAGCAGTGAAATGGACAGGGGGCACTATGGCTACACCTTC
j_call: TRBJ1-2
v_call: TRBV2
cdr3_length: 15
d_call: TRBD1
clone_size: NA

cdr3_aa: CAISGASDNSPLHF
cdr3_nt: TGTGCCATCAGTGGGGCGTCCGATAATTCACCCCTCCACTTT
j_call: TRBJ1-6
v_call: TRBV10-3
cdr3_length: 14
d_call: NA
clone_size: NA

cdr3_aa: CASSLDRGLPYEQYF
cdr3_nt: TGTGCCAGCAGCCTAGACAGGGGTCTCCCCTACGAGCAGTACTTC
j_call: TRBJ2-7
v_call: TRBV5-4
cdr3_length: 15
d_call: TRBD1
clone_size: many

cdr3_aa: CASSFTGVYGYTF
cdr3_nt: TGTGCCAGCAGTTTTACAGGGGTCTATGGCTACACCTTC
j_call: TRBJ1-2
v_call: TRBV28
cdr3_length: 13
d_call: TRBD1
clone_size: NA

cdr3_aa: CSVDEQGGYGYTF
cdr3_nt: TGCAGCGTTGACGAACAGGGGGGCTATGGCTACACCTTC
j_call: TRBJ1-2
v_call: TRBV29-1
cdr3_length: 13
d_call: TRBD1
clone_size: NA

cdr3_aa: CASSFPGQPSQETQYF
cdr3_nt: TGTGCCAGCAGCTTTCCGGGACAACCCTCTCAAGAGACCCAGTACTTC
j_call: TRBJ2-5
v_call: TRBV5-6
cdr3_length: 16
d_call: NA
clone_size: NA

cdr3_aa: CASSGGNYNEQFF
cdr3_nt: TGCGCCAGCAGTGGAGGGAACTACAATGAGCAGTTCTTC
j_call: TRBJ2-1
v_call: TRBV10-1
cdr3_length: 13
d_call: NA
clone_size: NA

cdr3_aa: CASRLIAGNYGYTF
cdr3_nt: TGTGCCAGCAGATTGATTGCAGGGAACTATGGCTACACCTTC
j_call: TRBJ1-2
v_call: TRBV6-1
cdr3_length: 14
d_call: NA
clone_size: NA